These T cell receptor beta chains were read from a single sample in a study of CD8+ T cells in alopecia areata. Clones were read by immunoSEQ multiplex PCR, and TCRdb kept only the in-frame ones, dropping some. The table lists 150,000 to 200,000 clones, approximately 65% of them singletons. Sequenced here: CD4+ T cells sorted from blood, sampled at week 4, from a patient treated with tofacitinib. These receptors all come from a human donor with alopecia areata. The CDR3 runs from the conserved cysteine through the conserved F or W. The D gene is left open where the match is weak. Size values are once, few and many counts, or a class for expanded clones, and some rows have none.

d_call clone_size j_call v_call cdr3_aa cdr3_nt
TRBD2 - TRBJ2-3 TRBV4-2 CASSQPGLEADTQYF TGTGCCAGCAGCCAACCGGGACTAGAGGCAGATACGCAGTATTTT
- - TRBJ2-5 TRBV25-1 CASSEVGLAQYF TGTGCCAGCAGTGAAGTGGGTTTGGCCCAGTACTTC
- few TRBJ1-1 TRBV5-4 CASSINTEAFF TGTGCCAGCTCTATAAACACTGAAGCTTTCTTT
- once TRBJ2-5 TRBV25-1 CASSGLFQETQYF TGTGCCAGCAGTGGACTGTTCCAAGAGACCCAGTACTTC
- - TRBJ2-3 TRBV9 CASSVRGSDTQYF TGTGCCAGCAGCGTAAGAGGATCAGATACGCAGTATTTT
TRBD2 few TRBJ2-5 TRBV30 CAWSVPGGRETQYF TGTGCCTGGAGTGTACCGGGAGGGAGAGAGACCCAGTACTTC
- few TRBJ1-2 TRBV7-2 CASSLTPNGYTF TGTGCCAGCAGCTTAACTCCCAATGGCTACACCTTC
- - TRBJ2-5 TRBV7-9 CASSLVRDRETQYF TGTGCCAGCAGCTTAGTCAGGGACCGAGAGACCCAGTACTTC
TRBD1 - TRBJ2-1 TRBV30 CAWSVLQGAPGEQFF TGTGCCTGGAGTGTACTACAGGGGGCGCCTGGTGAGCAGTTCTTC
- - TRBJ2-3 TRBV30 CAWSVLEDTQYF TGTGCCTGGAGTGTACTAGAAGATACGCAGTATTTT
- - TRBJ2-5 TRBV5-1 CASSLVVQETQYF TGCGCCAGCAGCTTGGTAGTACAAGAGACCCAGTACTTC
- - TRBJ1-1 TRBV5-1 CASSLEPRGRSNTEAFF TGCGCCAGCAGCTTGGAACCCCGGGGCAGGTCGAACACTGAAGCTTTCTTT
TRBD1 - TRBJ2-7 TRBV5-1 CASRPGGFEYEQYF TGCGCCAGCAGACCAGGGGGTTTTGAGTACGAGCAGTACTTC
TRBD1 - TRBJ2-3 TRBV7-8 CASSLAMRDRGFSTDTQYF TGTGCCAGCAGCTTGGCAATGCGGGACAGGGGTTTTAGCACAGATACGCAGTATTTT
- - TRBJ2-1 TRBV4-1 CASSQGPYNEQFF TGCGCCAGCAGCCAGGGGCCTTACAATGAGCAGTTCTTC
- once TRBJ1-2 TRBV9 CASSLQGLYGYTF TGTGCCAGCAGCTTACAGGGACTCTATGGCTACACCTTC
- - TRBJ1-1 TRBV6-5 CASSYGRGAWNTEAFF TGTGCCAGCAGTTACGGTAGGGGGGCCTGGAACACTGAAGCTTTCTTT
TRBD1 - TRBJ2-7 TRBV4-1 CASSTSGTEVYEQYF TGCGCCAGCAGCACTTCCGGGACAGAAGTCTACGAGCAGTACTTC
- few TRBJ1-2 TRBV19 CASSPANYGYTF TGTGCCAGTAGTCCGGCTAACTATGGCTACACCTTC
- - TRBJ2-1 TRBV5-4 CASSLETLSYNEQFF TGTGCCAGCAGCTTGGAAACTCTGAGCTACAATGAGCAGTTCTTC
TRBD1 - TRBJ2-5 TRBV29-1 CSVEGQAQETQYF TGCAGCGTTGAGGGACAGGCTCAAGAGACCCAGTACTTC
TRBD2 - TRBJ2-3 TRBV5-1 CASSSSSGGRTDTQYF TGCGCCAGCAGCTCTTCTAGCGGGGGGCGCACAGATACGCAGTATTTT
- few TRBJ2-2 TRBV29-1 CSVVSRLAGELFF TGCAGCGTTGTTTCAAGGCTCGCCGGGGAGCTGTTTTTT
TRBD1 - TRBJ1-6 TRBV11-2 CASRSGTGNSPLHF TGTGCCAGCAGGTCCGGGACAGGCAATTCACCCCTCCACTTT
- - TRBJ2-5 TRBV7-9 CASSLDWETQYF TGTGCCAGCAGCTTAGACTGGGAGACCCAGTACTTC
- - TRBJ1-1 TRBV30 CAWSRLGTNTEAFF TGTGCCTGGAGTAGACTGGGGACGAACACTGAAGCTTTCTTT
- - TRBJ2-5 TRBV29-1 CSVEGPGAPGTQYF TGCAGCGTTGAGGGGCCAGGGGCCCCGGGGACCCAGTACTTC
- - TRBJ2-7 TRBV4-2 CASSQALQASYEQYF TGTGCCAGCAGCCAAGCCCTGCAGGCCTCCTACGAGCAGTACTTC
- once TRBJ2-7 TRBV29-1 CSASEVNEQYF TGCAGCGCTTCGGAGGTGAACGAGCAGTACTTC
- - TRBJ2-3 TRBV9 CASSVDPTDTQYF TGTGCCAGCAGCGTAGATCCGACAGATACGCAGTATTTT
- - TRBJ2-7 TRBV30 CAWSPVGALGEQYF TGTGCCTGGAGTCCGGTAGGGGCCCTAGGCGAGCAGTACTTC
- - TRBJ2-5 TRBV18 CASSLQGEETQYF TGTGCCAGCTCACTACAGGGAGAAGAGACCCAGTACTTC
- - TRBJ2-1 TRBV4-1 CASSQTSGLLSYNEQFF TGCGCCAGCAGCCAAACCTCGGGACTCCTCTCCTACAATGAGCAGTTCTTC
- - TRBJ2-5 TRBV6-5 CASSEQAGGETQYF TGTGCCAGCAGTGAACAGGCCGGGGGAGAGACCCAGTACTTC
TRBD1 - TRBJ2-5 TRBV30 CAWSVGQGRETQYF TGTGCCTGGAGTGTGGGACAGGGGAGAGAGACCCAGTACTTC
TRBD1 - TRBJ1-1 TRBV30 CAWGAEQGPNTEAFF TGTGCCTGGGGCGCCGAACAGGGGCCGAACACTGAAGCTTTCTTT
- - TRBJ2-3 TRBV5-6 CASSRFSFITDTQYF TGTGCCAGCAGCCGCTTTTCCTTTATCACAGATACGCAGTATTTT
TRBD1 - TRBJ1-6 TRBV7-2 CASSLGLRGQGSPLHF TGTGCCAGCAGCTTAGGCCTCAGGGGGCAGGGATCACCCCTCCACTTT
- - TRBJ1-2 TRBV10-3 CAISGGNYGYTF TGTGCCATCAGTGGAGGTAACTATGGCTACACCTTC
TRBD1 - TRBJ2-3 TRBV29-1 CSVDRQGSTDTQYF TGCAGCGTTGACCGACAGGGTAGCACAGATACGCAGTATTTT
TRBD2 - TRBJ2-5 TRBV4-3 CASSQRGSGAGGGETQYF TGCGCCAGCAGCCAACGGGGTAGCGGGGCCGGCGGGGGAGAGACCCAGTACTTC
TRBD1 once TRBJ1-6 TRBV5-1 CASRADRADNSPLHF TGCGCCAGCAGGGCCGACAGGGCCGATAATTCACCCCTCCACTTT
- once TRBJ1-5 TRBV5-1 CASSLGWGQPQHF TGCGCCAGCAGCTTGGGGTGGGGGCAGCCCCAGCATTTT
TRBD1 - TRBJ2-7 TRBV6-6 CASRTRDRGSYEQYF TGTGCCAGCAGAACCCGGGACAGGGGTTCCTACGAGCAGTACTTC
TRBD1 - TRBJ2-7 TRBV25-1 CASSDGGQGFEQYF TGTGCCAGCAGTGATGGAGGACAGGGGTTCGAGCAGTACTTC
- few TRBJ2-5 TRBV29-1 CSVGNPGRRDQETQYF TGCAGCGTTGGGAATCCGGGACGGAGGGATCAAGAGACCCAGTACTTC
TRBD1 - TRBJ1-2 TRBV4-3 CASSQAGTGYGYTF TGCGCCAGCAGCCAAGCCGGGACAGGGTACGGCTACACCTTC
- few TRBJ2-5 TRBV2 CASSEGTRTSQYF TGTGCCAGCAGTGAAGGAACGCGGACAAGCCAGTACTTC
- - TRBJ1-1 TRBV5-1 CASRPGVMNTEAFF TGCGCCAGCAGACCAGGGGTTATGAACACTGAAGCTTTCTTT
- - TRBJ2-3 TRBV30 CACSGSTPTDTQYF TGTGCCTGCTCGGGGAGCACCCCCACAGATACGCAGTATTTT
- - TRBJ1-3 TRBV9 CASSSIPGASGNTIYF TGTGCCAGCAGCTCGATTCCAGGGGCATCGGGAAACACCATATATTTT
- - TRBJ1-6 TRBV30 CAWSAGSGSPLHF TGTGCCTGGAGTGCGGGGTCTGGTTCACCCCTCCACTTT
- - TRBJ1-2 TRBV5-1 CASSFRDHGYTF TGCGCCAGCAGCTTCAGAGATCATGGCTACACCTTC